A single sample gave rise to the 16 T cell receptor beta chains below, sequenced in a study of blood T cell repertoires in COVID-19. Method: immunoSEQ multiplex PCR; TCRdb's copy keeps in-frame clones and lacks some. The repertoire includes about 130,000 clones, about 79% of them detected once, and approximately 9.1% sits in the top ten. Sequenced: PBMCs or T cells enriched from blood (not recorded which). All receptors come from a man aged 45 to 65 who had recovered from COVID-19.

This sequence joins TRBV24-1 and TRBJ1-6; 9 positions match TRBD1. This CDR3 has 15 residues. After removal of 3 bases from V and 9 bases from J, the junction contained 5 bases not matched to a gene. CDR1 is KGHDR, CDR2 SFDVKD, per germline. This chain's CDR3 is CATSDDGQGISPLHF. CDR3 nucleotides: TGTGCCACCAGTGATGACGGACAGGGGATTTCACCCCTCCACTTT.

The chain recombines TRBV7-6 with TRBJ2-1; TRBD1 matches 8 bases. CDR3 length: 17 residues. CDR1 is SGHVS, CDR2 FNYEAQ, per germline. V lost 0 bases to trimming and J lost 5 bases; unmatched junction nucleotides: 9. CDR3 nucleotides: TGTGCCAGCAGCTTAGCTGGGCAGGGGGCGACCCACAATGAGCAGTTCTTC. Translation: CASSLAGQGATHNEQFF.

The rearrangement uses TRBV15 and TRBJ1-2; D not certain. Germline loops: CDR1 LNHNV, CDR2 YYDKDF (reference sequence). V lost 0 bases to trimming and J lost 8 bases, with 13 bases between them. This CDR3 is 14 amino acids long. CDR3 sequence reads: CATSRDLGVRGYTF. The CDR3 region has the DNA TGTGCCACCAGCAGAGATCTAGGCGTTCGCGGCTACACCTTC.

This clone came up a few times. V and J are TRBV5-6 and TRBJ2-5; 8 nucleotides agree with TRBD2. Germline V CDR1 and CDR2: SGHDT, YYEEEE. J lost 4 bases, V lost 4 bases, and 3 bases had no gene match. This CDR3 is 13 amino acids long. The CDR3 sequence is CASSPGGLETQYF. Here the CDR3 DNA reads TGTGCCAGCAGCCCGGGGGGGCTAGAGACCCAGTACTTC.

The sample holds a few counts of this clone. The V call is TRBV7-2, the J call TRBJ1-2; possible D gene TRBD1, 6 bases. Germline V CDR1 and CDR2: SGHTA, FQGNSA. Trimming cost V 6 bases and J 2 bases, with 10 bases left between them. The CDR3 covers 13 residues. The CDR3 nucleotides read TGTGCCAGCAGAATGCAGGGGAACTATGGCTACACCTTC. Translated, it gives CASRMQGNYGYTF.

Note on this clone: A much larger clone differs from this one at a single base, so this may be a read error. CDR3 coding DNA: TGTGCCAGCAGCCCAGGACTAGCGGGACTGTACTACAAGCAGTACTTC. Protein sequence: CASSPGLAGLYYKQYF. The chain has TRBV7-9 and TRBJ2-7; 12 bases agree with TRBD2. Germline V gives CDR1 SEHNR, CDR2 FQNEAQ (reference sequence). The CDR3 covers 16 residues.

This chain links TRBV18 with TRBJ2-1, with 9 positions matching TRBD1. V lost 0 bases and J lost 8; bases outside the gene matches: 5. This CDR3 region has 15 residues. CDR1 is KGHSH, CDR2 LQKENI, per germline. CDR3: CASSPPHRGPDEQFF. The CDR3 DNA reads TGTGCCAGCTCACCACCTCACAGGGGGCCCGATGAGCAGTTCTTC. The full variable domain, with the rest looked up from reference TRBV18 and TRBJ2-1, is NAGVMQNPRHLVRRRGQEARLRCSPMKGHSHVYWYRQLPEEGLKFMVYLQKENIIDESGMPKERFSAEFPKEGPSILRIQQVVRGDSAAYFCASSPPHRGPDEQFFGPGTRLTVL.

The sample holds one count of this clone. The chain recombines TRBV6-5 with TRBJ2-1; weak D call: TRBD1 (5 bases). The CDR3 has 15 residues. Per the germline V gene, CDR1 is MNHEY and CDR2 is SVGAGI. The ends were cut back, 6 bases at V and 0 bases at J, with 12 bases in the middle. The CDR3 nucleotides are TGTGCCAGCAGACAGGCAATGAGCTCCTACAATGAGCAGTTCTTC. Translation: CASRQAMSSYNEQFF.

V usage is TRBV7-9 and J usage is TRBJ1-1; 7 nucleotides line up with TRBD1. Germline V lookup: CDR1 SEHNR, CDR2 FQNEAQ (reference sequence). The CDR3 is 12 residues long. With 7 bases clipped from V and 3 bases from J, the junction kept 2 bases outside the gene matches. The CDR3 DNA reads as TGTGCCAGCATGGGACAGTACACTGAAGCTTTCTTT. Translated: CASMGQYTEAFF.

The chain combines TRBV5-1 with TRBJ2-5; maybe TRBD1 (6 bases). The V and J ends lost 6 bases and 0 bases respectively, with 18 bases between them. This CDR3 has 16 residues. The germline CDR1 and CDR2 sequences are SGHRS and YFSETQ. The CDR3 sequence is CASTSTGIMYQETQYF. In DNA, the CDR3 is TGCGCCAGCACCTCGACAGGTATTATGTACCAAGAGACCCAGTACTTC.

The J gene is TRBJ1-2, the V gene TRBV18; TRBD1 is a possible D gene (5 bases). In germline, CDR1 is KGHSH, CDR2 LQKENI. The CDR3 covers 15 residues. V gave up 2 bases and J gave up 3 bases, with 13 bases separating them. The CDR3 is CASSPKKTGDYGYTF. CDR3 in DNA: TGTGCCAGCTCACCAAAGAAAACGGGGGACTATGGCTACACCTTC.

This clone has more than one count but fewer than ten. The CDR3 here is CASSRRLKKRGNEQFF. Written as DNA, the CDR3 is TGTGCCAGCAGTCGTCGACTTAAAAAAAGGGGAAATGAGCAGTTCTTC. This chain joins TRBV28 and TRBJ2-1; the D gene is possibly TRBD1 (5 bases). Germline V lookup: CDR1 MDHEN, CDR2 SYDVKM. V was shortened by 5 bases and J by 7 bases, with 21 bases between the two germline ends. The CDR3 runs 16 residues.

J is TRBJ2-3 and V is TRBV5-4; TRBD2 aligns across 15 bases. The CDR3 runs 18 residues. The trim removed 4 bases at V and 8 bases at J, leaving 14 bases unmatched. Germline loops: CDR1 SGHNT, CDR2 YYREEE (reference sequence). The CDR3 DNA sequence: TGTGCCAGCAGCCATGGGACTAGCGGGGGGCCGGGAAGTGGTACGCAGTATTTT. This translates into CASSHGTSGGPGSGTQYF.

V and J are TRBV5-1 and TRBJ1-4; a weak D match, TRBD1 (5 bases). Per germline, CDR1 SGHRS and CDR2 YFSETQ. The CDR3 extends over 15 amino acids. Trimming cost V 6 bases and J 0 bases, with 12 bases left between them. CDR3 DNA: TGCGCCAGCACACAGGAGCCATCAACTAATGAAAAACTGTTTTTT. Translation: CASTQEPSTNEKLFF. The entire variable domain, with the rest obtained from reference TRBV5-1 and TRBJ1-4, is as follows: KAGVTQTPRYLIKTRGQQVTLSCSPISGHRSVSWYQQTPGQGLQFLFEYFSETQRNKGNFPGRFSGRQFSNSRSEMNVSTLELGDSALYLCASTQEPSTNEKLFFGSGTQLSVL.

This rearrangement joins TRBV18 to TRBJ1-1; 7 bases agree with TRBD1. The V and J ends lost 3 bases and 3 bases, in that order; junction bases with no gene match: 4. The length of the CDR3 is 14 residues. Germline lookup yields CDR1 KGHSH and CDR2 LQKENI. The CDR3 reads CASSPDRVDTEAFF. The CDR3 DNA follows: TGTGCCAGCTCACCCGACAGGGTTGACACTGAAGCTTTCTTT.

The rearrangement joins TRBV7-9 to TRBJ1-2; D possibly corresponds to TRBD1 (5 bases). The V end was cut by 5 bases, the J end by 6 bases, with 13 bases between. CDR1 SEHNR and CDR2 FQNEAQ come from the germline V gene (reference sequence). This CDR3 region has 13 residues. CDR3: CASSLGRGNGYTF. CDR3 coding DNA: TGTGCCAGCAGCCTCGGGAGGGGCAATGGCTACACCTTC. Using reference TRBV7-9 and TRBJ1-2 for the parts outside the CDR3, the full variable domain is DTGVSQNPRHKITKRGQNVTFRCDPISEHNRLYWYRQTLGQGPEFLTYFQNEAQLEKSRLLSDRFSAERPKGSFSTLEIQRTEQGDSAMYLCASSLGRGNGYTFGSGTRLTVV.